Detailed here is one TCR beta chain. The data were taken from a study of T cells after yellow fever vaccination. This CDR3 is built from 14 residues. The germline gives CDR1 LNHDA, CDR2 SQIVND (reference sequence). With 1 base removed from V and 2 bases from J, the gap between germline ends came to 9 bases. TCRdb re-derived calls from the 5' RACE reads in MiXCR, one entry per CDR3 protein. Altogether around 53,000 distinct CDR3 sequences are present, around 7% being singletons, with the ten largest covering approximately 25%. The receptor's source is a man aged 18 to 29 who received the YFV17D yellow fever vaccine. The sequenced sample was CD8+ T cells not binding an NS4B(214-222) dextramer, sorted from PBMCs, obtained approximately 40 days after the first yellow fever vaccination. The genes are TRBV19 and TRBJ2-7; weak D call: TRBD1 (6 bases). CDR3 DNA sequence: TGTGCCAGTAGTATAGTGGGGGCCACCTACGAGCAGTACTTC. The encoded protein is CASSIVGATYEQYF.